The 26 T cell receptor beta chains presented below share a single source sample, sequenced in a study of T cells after yellow fever vaccination. Each CDR3 protein is one row after TCRdb ran MiXCR on the 5' RACE reads. The table lists about 580,000 distinct CDR3 sequences, about 15% of them singletons. The input for sequencing was PBMCs, taken 5 to 6 days after the first yellow fever vaccination. The receptors shown here come from a young man who received the YFV17D yellow fever vaccine.

The CDR3 nucleotides are TGTGCCAGCAGTATAGGGACAGTAGTAACCGGGGAGCTGTTTTTT. Its protein product is CASSIGTVVTGELFF. This chain uses TRBV12-3 or TRBV12-4 with TRBJ2-2; TRBD1 aligns across 7 bases. V lost 5 bases to trimming and J lost 5 bases; unmatched junction nucleotides: 8. The CDR3 is 15 residues long.

This clonotype was counted a few times. The V call is TRBV6-1, the J call TRBJ1-2; D ambiguous. The length of the CDR3 is 13 residues. CDR1 and CDR2 from the germline V gene are MNHNS and SASEGT. V was shortened by 6 bases and J by 2 bases, with 10 bases between the two germline ends. CDR3 amino acids: CASSPNRNYGYTF. In nucleotides, the CDR3 is TGTGCCAGCAGCCCAAATCGGAACTATGGCTACACCTTC.

This clonotype was seen just once. V gene TRBV3-1 combines with J gene TRBJ1-1; D not resolved. Germline assignment: CDR1 LGHDT and CDR2 YNNKEL (reference sequence). The CDR3 is made up of 14 amino acids. The germline V and J ends were trimmed by 2 bases and 3 bases, with 10 bases remaining between them. The CDR3 DNA reads as TGTGCCAGCAGCCAACGGGGAGCGGACACTGAAGCTTTCTTT. It codes for CASSQRGADTEAFF.

This clonotype counts as large. The chain couples TRBV5-4 to TRBJ2-1, with a weak D call TRBD2 (6 bases). This CDR3 comprises 15 residues. Germline V lookup: CDR1 SGHNT, CDR2 YYREEE (reference sequence). V was clipped by 0 bases and J by 4 bases, with 11 bases between them. CDR3 region: CASSLDGTSYNEQFF. CDR3 DNA: TGTGCCAGCAGCTTGGATGGGACTTCGTACAATGAGCAGTTCTTC.

This clonotype occurred a few times. The CDR3 reads CASSLDRVVETQYF. The CDR3 nucleotides are TGTGCCAGCAGTCTGGACAGGGTGGTAGAGACCCAGTACTTC. This sequence joins TRBV6-1 and TRBJ2-5; TRBD1 matches at 8 bases. The CDR3 has 14 amino acids. The germline V gene has CDR1 MNHNS and CDR2 SASEGT. V gave up 5 bases and J gave up 4 bases; unmatched junction bases: 6.

The chain has TRBV27 and TRBJ1-2; D is unclear. This CDR3 region has 15 residues. V was shortened by 0 bases and J by 4 bases, with 12 bases between the two germline ends. From germline, CDR1 is MNHEY and CDR2 SMNVEV (reference sequence). Here the CDR3 DNA reads TGTGCCAGCAGTTTATCAGGCGGGTCCTTCTATGGCTACACCTTC. It codes for CASSLSGGSFYGYTF.

This clonotype has just a few counts. The rearrangement joins TRBV6-1 to TRBJ2-1; 8 bases match TRBD2. The CDR3 contains 16 residues. CDR1 and CDR2 from the germline V gene are MNHNS and SASEGT. Germline trimming cut 5 bases from V and 5 bases from J; bases unmatched to any gene: 11. CDR3 bases: TGTGCCAGCAGTAGACCCAGCGGGGGCAGGAACAATGAGCAGTTCTTC. It encodes CASSRPSGGRNNEQFF.

The genes are TRBV4-1 and TRBJ1-5; TRBD1 is a possible D gene (5 bases). The CDR3 is 21 residues long. The germline V gene encodes CDR1 MGHRA and CDR2 YSYEKL. With 4 bases removed from V and 1 base from J, the gap between germline ends came to 29 bases. CDR3 bases: TGCGCCAGCAGCCGGAATTCTCATACGCCTCAGGGAAATTGGAGCAATCAGCCCCAGCATTTT. This translates into CASSRNSHTPQGNWSNQPQHF.

This rearrangement joins TRBV28 to TRBJ2-5, with D tentatively TRBD1 (6 bases). V shed 5 bases and J shed 7 bases, with 11 bases lying between them. Germline V gene lookup returns CDR1 MDHEN and CDR2 SYDVKM. The CDR3 is 12 residues long. The CDR3 here is CASSHLQGTQYF. The CDR3 bases are TGTGCCAGCAGTCATTTACAGGGGACCCAGTACTTC.

V usage is TRBV7-6 and J usage is TRBJ2-2; TRBD2 aligns across 10 bases. J was trimmed by 6 bases and V by 5 bases; bases with no gene match: 6. This CDR3 comprises 15 residues. Germline lookup yields CDR1 SGHVS and CDR2 FNYEAQ. In nucleotides, the CDR3 is TGTGCCAGCAGCGAGAGCGGGGGGGCTTCCGGGGAGCTGTTTTTT. As protein: CASSESGGASGELFF.

The chain has TRBV12-3 or TRBV12-4 and TRBJ2-1, with a weak D call TRBD1 (6 bases). V was pared by 4 bases and J by 10 bases, with 17 bases between. This CDR3 is built from 14 residues. The CDR3 sequence is CASSSATGWQEQFF. CDR3 nucleotide sequence: TGTGCCAGCAGTTCTGCCACAGGGTGGCAGGAGCAGTTCTTC.

The J gene is TRBJ2-5, the V gene TRBV5-1; D call uncertain. This CDR3 contains 15 residues. Trimming removed 0 bases from V and 2 bases from J, with 11 bases in between. Germline lookup yields CDR1 SGHRS and CDR2 YFSETQ. As DNA, the CDR3 is TGCGCCAGCAGCTTGGGACCGGTGGGTCAAGAGACCCAGTACTTC. It yields the protein CASSLGPVGQETQYF.

This clonotype was counted a few times. The genes are TRBV5-1 and TRBJ2-5; D gene unclear. V was shortened by 0 bases and J by 5 bases, with 8 bases between the two germline ends. Germline CDR1 SGHRS, CDR2 YFSETQ. CDR3 size: 13 residues. In nucleotides, the CDR3 is TGCGCCAGCAGCTTGGGATCGGATGAGACCCAGTACTTC. It yields the protein CASSLGSDETQYF.

This rearrangement joins TRBV9 to TRBJ2-4, with a possible D match to TRBD1 (6 bases). The CDR3 runs to 14 residues. The germline V and J ends were trimmed by 2 bases and 5 bases, with 11 bases remaining between them. Germline CDR1 SGDLS, CDR2 YYNGEE. The CDR3: CASSVRGNENIQYF. CDR3 in DNA: TGTGCCAGCAGCGTTAGGGGGAATGAAAACATTCAGTACTTC.

This clonotype was observed once. The chain carries TRBV7-9 and TRBJ2-3; tentative D call: TRBD2 (5 bases). The CDR3 has 14 residues. V lost 5 bases, J lost 4 bases, and 13 bases lay in between. Per germline, CDR1 SEHNR and CDR2 FQNEAQ (reference sequence). As DNA, the CDR3 is TGTGCCAGCAGCCCATCCGGGGTGCCAGATACGCAGTATTTT. It encodes CASSPSGVPDTQYF.

The chain employs TRBV27 and TRBJ1-1, with D perhaps TRBD1 (5 bases). Trimming took off 3 bases at V and 3 bases at J, with 8 bases between the two ends. The CDR3 runs 13 residues. The germline V gene encodes CDR1 MNHEY and CDR2 SMNVEV (reference sequence). The CDR3 coding sequence is TGTGCCAGCAGTTTTTGGGGGGACACTGAAGCTTTCTTT. Amino acid sequence: CASSFWGDTEAFF.

This clonotype showed up just a few times. The chain links TRBV5-1 to TRBJ2-4; D is undetermined. Germline CDR1 reads SGHRS; CDR2 reads YFSETQ. The CDR3 totals 13 residues. The V and J ends lost 0 bases and 8 bases respectively, with 9 bases between them. The CDR3 loop is CASSLGQNDIQYF. DNA for the CDR3: TGCGCCAGCAGCTTGGGCCAGAACGACATTCAGTACTTC.

This clonotype came up a few times. The J gene is TRBJ1-2, the V gene TRBV10-3; 9 positions agree with TRBD1. The germline V gene encodes CDR1 ENHRY and CDR2 SYGVKD. The trim removed 2 bases at V and 8 bases at J, leaving 9 bases unmatched. The CDR3 spans 15 residues. The CDR3, as DNA: TGTGCCATCAGTGAGACGCAACAGGGGGCGCGAGGCTACACCTTC. It codes for CAISETQQGARGYTF.

This clonotype showed up just a few times. The chain joins TRBV7-2 to TRBJ2-5; 8 nucleotides match TRBD2. This CDR3 spans 16 amino acids. J lost 1 base, V lost 1 base, and 5 bases had no gene match. Germline V gene lookup returns CDR1 SGHTA and CDR2 FQGNSA. The CDR3 loop reads CASSLVGSGAQETQYF. CDR3 nucleotides: TGTGCCAGCAGCTTAGTGGGTAGCGGGGCCCAAGAGACCCAGTACTTC.

For this clonotype: At one boundary the junction diverges from the germline segment, which might be a read error. The genes are TRBV7-2 and TRBJ2-7, with D possibly matching TRBD2 (6 bases). CDR1 and CDR2 (germline): SGHTA, FQGNSA. CDR3 length: 16 amino acids. The CDR3: CAISLMGGRNSYEQYF. In nucleotides, the CDR3 is TGTGCCATCAGCTTAATGGGAGGCCGTAACTCCTACGAGCAGTACTTC.

This clonotype was counted a single time. The rearrangement uses TRBV5-4 and TRBJ1-6, with D possibly being TRBD1 (6 bases). Trimming cost V 3 bases and J 9 bases, with 16 bases left between them. There are 15 residues in the CDR3. Germline V gives CDR1 SGHNT, CDR2 YYREEE (reference sequence). For the CDR3, the DNA is TGTGCCAGCAGCTGGGAAGGGGGGAGAGGTTCACCCCTCCACTTT. This translates into CASSWEGGRGSPLHF. Based on the CDR3 plus reference TRBV5-4 and TRBJ1-6, the full variable domain is ETGVTQSPTHLIKTRGQQVTLRCSSQSGHNTVSWYQQALGQGPQFIFQYYREEENGRGNFPPRFSGLQFPNYSSELNVNALELDDSALYLCASSWEGGRGSPLHFGNGTRLTVT.

The chain is built from TRBV12-5 and TRBJ2-7; a possible D gene is TRBD2 (5 bases). The germline V gene encodes CDR1 LGHNT and CDR2 FRNRAP. Trimming pared 6 bases from V and 1 base from J, leaving 13 bases between. The CDR3 runs to 14 residues. CDR3 sequence: CASGTTGSSYEQYF. The DNA for the CDR3 is TGTGCTAGTGGGACTACGGGCAGTTCCTACGAGCAGTACTTC.

The V and J genes are TRBV4-3 and TRBJ2-3; D might be TRBD2 (6 bases). V lost 1 base and J 4 bases, leaving 15 bases between the germline ends. The CDR3 consists of 16 residues. The germline gives CDR1 LGHNA, CDR2 YSLEER. CDR3 residues: CASSQVTRPGADTQYF. The CDR3 coding sequence is TGCGCCAGCAGCCAAGTGACTAGGCCCGGAGCAGATACGCAGTATTTT.

The table lists this clonotype with many counts. This chain uses TRBV6-2 or TRBV6-3 with TRBJ2-3; TRBD2 might be the D (6 bases). This CDR3 has 16 amino acids. Germline CDR1 reads MNHEY; CDR2 reads SVGEGT. V lost 6 bases and J lost 3, with 19 bases in between. The CDR3, as DNA: TGTGCCAGCAGCCGCCGAACCCGGGGGAGGACAGATACGCAGTATTTT. Amino acid sequence: CASSRRTRGRTDTQYF.

This clonotype was observed a few times. The chain has TRBV19 and TRBJ1-2; TRBD1 might be the D (6 bases). The CDR3 totals 14 residues. V shed 5 bases and J shed 3 bases, with 13 bases lying between them. CDR1 and CDR2 (germline): LNHDA, SQIVND (reference sequence). The CDR3 protein is CASSVPGQHYGYTF. CDR3 bases: TGTGCCAGTAGTGTACCCGGACAGCACTATGGCTACACCTTC.

This chain uses TRBV19 with TRBJ2-5; D tentatively fits TRBD1 or TRBD2 (5 bases each). The CDR3 sequence is 15 residues long. CDR1 and CDR2 (germline): LNHDA, SQIVND (reference sequence). V lost 2 bases and J lost 4, with 14 bases in between. CDR3 sequence reads: CASSIIEGPPETQYF. CDR3 DNA sequence: TGTGCCAGTAGTATAATCGAGGGGCCCCCAGAGACCCAGTACTTC.